Listed here is a single T cell receptor beta chain. The antigen is not known. This record belongs to a study of OX40 agonist ivuxolimab in advanced cancers. The assay was immunoSEQ multiplex PCR, and TCRdb's table has in-frame clones only and misses some. The data show about 12,000 clones, with around four fifths seen just once and 8% to 10% held by the top ten. Germline-derived CDR1 and CDR2 are MNHEY and SVGAGI. Trimming took 2 bases from V and 0 from J, leaving 11 bases between them. The CDR3 consists of 16 residues. Whole-study results and caveats: More expanded clones were found, on average, in CD8+ than in CD4+ T cells. Undetermined was the antigen specificity of the expanded peripheral T cells.

This material consisted of CD4+ or CD8+ T cells sorted from blood, taken in a trial of the OX40 agonist ivuxolimab. The receptor comes from an adult with an advanced solid tumor such as melanoma, head and neck, liver or kidney cancer. The rearrangement links TRBV6-5 to TRBJ1-3; D possibly corresponds to TRBD1 (6 bases). The CDR3 nucleotides are TGTGCCAGCAGTTACCACGGGACAAGCTCTGGAAACACCATATATTTT. Amino acid sequence: CASSYHGTSSGNTIYF.